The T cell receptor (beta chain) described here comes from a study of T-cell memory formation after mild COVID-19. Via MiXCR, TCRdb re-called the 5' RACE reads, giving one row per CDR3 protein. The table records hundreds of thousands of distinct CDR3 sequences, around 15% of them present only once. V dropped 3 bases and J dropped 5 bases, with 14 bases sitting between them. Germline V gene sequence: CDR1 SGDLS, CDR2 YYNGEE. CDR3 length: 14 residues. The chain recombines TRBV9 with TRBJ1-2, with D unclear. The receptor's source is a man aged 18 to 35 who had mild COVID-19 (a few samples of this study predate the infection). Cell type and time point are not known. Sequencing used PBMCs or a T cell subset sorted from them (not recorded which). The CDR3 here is CASSGDRRLYGYTF. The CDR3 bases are TGTGCCAGCAGCGGTGACCGCAGGTTGTATGGCTACACCTTC.